This TCR beta chain originates from a study of PD-L1 blockade in urothelial cancer. Study information: Patients commenced intravenous atezolizumab, 1,200 mg every 3 weeks, at some point between 2013 and 2015.

Only in-frame clones appear in the TCRdb table, and some are missing; sequencing was by immunoSEQ multiplex PCR. The sample lists roughly 26,000 clones, roughly 87% occurring once. The germline gives CDR1 SQVTM, CDR2 ANQGSEA. CDR3 length equals 18 residues. V dropped 3 bases and J dropped 4; count of bases not matched to a gene: 16. Locally advanced or metastatic urothelial carcinoma was present in patients. Sequenced material: PBMCs, taken around atezolizumab (anti-PD-L1) treatment. V is TRBV29-1 and J is TRBJ2-3, with TRBD2 matching over 10 bases. This clonotype was sampled from a man in his forties or fifties with urothelial cancer. The CDR3 DNA is TGCAGCGTTGACCCGGGGCCTCGGCTAGCGGGAGCCGCAGATACGCAGTATTTT. Translation: CSVDPGPRLAGAADTQYF.